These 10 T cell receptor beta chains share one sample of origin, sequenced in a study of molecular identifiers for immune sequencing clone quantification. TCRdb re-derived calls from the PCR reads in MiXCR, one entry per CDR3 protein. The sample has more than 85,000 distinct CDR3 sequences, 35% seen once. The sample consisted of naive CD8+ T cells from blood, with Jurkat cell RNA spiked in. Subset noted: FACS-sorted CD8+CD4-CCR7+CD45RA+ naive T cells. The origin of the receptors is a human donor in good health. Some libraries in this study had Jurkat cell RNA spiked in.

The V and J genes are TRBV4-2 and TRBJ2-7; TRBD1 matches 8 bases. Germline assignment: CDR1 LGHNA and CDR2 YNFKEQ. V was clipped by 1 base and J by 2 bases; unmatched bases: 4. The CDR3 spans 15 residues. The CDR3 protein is CASSQGDRSAYEQYF. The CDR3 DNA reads TGTGCCAGCAGCCAAGGGGACAGGTCCGCCTACGAGCAGTACTTC.

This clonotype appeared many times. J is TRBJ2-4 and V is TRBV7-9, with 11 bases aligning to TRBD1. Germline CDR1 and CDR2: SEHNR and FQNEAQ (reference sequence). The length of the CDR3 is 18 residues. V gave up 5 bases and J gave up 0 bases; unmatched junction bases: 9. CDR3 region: CASSEDRGLALAKNIQYF. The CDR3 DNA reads TGTGCCAGCAGCGAGGACAGGGGGCTAGCCCTAGCCAAAAACATTCAGTACTTC.

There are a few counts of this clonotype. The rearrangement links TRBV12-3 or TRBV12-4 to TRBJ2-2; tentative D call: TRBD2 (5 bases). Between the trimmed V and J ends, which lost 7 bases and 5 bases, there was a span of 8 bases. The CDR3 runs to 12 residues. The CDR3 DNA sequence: TGTGCCAGCAATGAGGGTACCGGGGAGCTGTTTTTT. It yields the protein CASNEGTGELFF.

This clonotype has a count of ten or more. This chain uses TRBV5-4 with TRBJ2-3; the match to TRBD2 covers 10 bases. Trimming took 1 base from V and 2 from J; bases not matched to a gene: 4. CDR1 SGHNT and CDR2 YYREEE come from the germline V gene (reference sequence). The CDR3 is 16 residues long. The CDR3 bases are TGTGCCAGCAGCTTGTCCAGCGGGAGGGTCACAGATACGCAGTATTTT. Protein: CASSLSSGRVTDTQYF.

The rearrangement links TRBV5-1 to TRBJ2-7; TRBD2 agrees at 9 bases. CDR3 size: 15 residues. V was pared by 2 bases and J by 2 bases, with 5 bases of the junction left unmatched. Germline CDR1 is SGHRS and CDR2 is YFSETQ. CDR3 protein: CASSLEAGGTYEQYF. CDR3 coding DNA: TGCGCCAGCAGCTTAGAAGCGGGAGGAACCTACGAGCAGTACTTC.

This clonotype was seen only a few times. CDR3 protein: CASSALTSGSPTQYF. As DNA, the CDR3 is TGTGCCAGCAGCGCCCTCACTAGCGGGAGTCCAACGCAGTATTTT. V is TRBV12-3 or TRBV12-4 and J is TRBJ2-3; 11 nucleotides align to TRBD2. J gave up 9 bases and V 6 bases, and 11 bases lay outside the gene matches. There are 15 residues in the CDR3.

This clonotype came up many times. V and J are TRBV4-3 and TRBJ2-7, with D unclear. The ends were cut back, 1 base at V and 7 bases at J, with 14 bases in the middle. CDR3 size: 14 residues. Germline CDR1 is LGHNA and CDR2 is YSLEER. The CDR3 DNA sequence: TGCGCCAGCAGCCAAGGGTCGGTTCTGGGGGAGCAGTACTTC. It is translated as CASSQGSVLGEQYF.

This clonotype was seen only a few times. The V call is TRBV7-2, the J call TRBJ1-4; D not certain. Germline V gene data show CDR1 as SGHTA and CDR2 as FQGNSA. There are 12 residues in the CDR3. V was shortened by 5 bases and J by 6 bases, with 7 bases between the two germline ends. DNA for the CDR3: TGTGCCAGCAGCCCAGAAGATGAAAAACTGTTTTTT. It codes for CASSPEDEKLFF.

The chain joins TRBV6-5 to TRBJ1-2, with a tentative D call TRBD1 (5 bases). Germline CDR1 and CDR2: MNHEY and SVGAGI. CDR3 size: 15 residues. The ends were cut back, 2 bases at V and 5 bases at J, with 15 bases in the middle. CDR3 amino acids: CASSYPRGSGYGYTF. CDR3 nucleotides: TGTGCCAGCAGTTACCCGCGGGGGTCGGGTTATGGCTACACCTTC.

CDR3 nucleotide sequence: TGTGCCAGCAGCTCCGCGGACGGCTACTCCTACAATGAGCAGTTCTTC. As protein: CASSSADGYSYNEQFF. This chain connects TRBV5-5 to TRBJ2-1; D not certain. Deletions cut 3 bases from V and 0 bases from J, with 13 bases between. Germline V gene data show CDR1 as SGHKS and CDR2 as YYEKEE (reference sequence). This CDR3 region has 16 residues.